This T cell receptor beta chain appears in the sequencing data of a study of T cell clonality in common variable immunodeficiency. V trimming: 1 base; J trimming: 6 bases; junction bases outside the gene matches: 5. Germline V gives CDR1 MGHRA, CDR2 YSYEKL. The CDR3 totals 15 residues. Study-level results: Fewer deletions and N-nucleotide insertions were reportedly seen in common variable immunodeficiency TCR beta sequences. Links between repertoire features and CVID complications were heterogeneity-limited. Shared TCRbeta clones were fewer between CVID subjects than controls.

In its sample, this clone was seen many times. Its specificity is not known. The read gets to within 3 residues of the CDR3 end, and the germline J gene fills in the rest. Control and CVID samples contributed equal amounts of genomic DNA. Assay used: immunoSEQ multiplex PCR; TCRdb lists only in-frame clones, some missing. Listed for the sample are about 40,000 clones, none seen a single time. The sequence derives from a person aged 18 to 70 in good health. Input material: peripheral blood mononuclear cells. J is TRBJ1-4 and V is TRBV4-1; 7 nucleotides match TRBD1. The CDR3 region is CASSQADRDDEKLFF. CDR3 DNA (partial): TGCGCCAGCAGCCAAGCAGACAGGGACGATGAAAAA.